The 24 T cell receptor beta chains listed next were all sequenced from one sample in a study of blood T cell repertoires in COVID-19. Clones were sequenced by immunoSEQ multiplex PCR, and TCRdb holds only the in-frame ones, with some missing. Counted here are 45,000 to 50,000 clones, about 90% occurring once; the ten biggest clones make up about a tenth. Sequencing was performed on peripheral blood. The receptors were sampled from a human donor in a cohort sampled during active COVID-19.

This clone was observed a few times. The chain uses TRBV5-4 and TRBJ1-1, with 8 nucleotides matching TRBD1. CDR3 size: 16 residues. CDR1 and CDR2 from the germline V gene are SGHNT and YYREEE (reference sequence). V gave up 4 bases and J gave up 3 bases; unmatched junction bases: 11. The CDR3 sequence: CASSAYRGIGYTEAFF. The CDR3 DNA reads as TGTGCCAGCAGCGCATACAGGGGGATCGGGTACACTGAAGCTTTCTTT.

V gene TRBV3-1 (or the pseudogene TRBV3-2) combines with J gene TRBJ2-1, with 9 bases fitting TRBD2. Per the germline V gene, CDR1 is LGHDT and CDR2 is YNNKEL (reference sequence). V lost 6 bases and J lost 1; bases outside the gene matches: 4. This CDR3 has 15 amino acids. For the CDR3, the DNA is TGTGCCAGCAGTTCAGCGGGGGGATCCTACAATGAGCAGTTCTTC. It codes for CASSSAGGSYNEQFF.

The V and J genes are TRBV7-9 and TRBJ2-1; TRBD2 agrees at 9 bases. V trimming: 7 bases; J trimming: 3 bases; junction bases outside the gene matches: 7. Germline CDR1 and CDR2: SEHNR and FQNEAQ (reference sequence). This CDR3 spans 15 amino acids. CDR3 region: CASTTLAGLYNEQFF. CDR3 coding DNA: TGTGCCAGCACCACCCTAGCGGGGCTCTACAATGAGCAGTTCTTC.

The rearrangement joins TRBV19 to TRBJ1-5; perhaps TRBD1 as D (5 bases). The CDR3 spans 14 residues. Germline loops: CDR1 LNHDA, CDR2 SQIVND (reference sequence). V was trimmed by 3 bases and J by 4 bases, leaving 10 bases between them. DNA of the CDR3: TGTGCCAGTAGTATTCTGGGGGGGAATCAGCCCCAGCATTTT. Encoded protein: CASSILGGNQPQHF.

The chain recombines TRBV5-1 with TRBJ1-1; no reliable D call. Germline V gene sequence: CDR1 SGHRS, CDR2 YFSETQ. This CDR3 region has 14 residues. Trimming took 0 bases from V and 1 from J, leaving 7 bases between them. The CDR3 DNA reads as TGCGCCAGCAGCTTGGGGCAGTCGAACACTGAAGCTTTCTTT. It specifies CASSLGQSNTEAFF.

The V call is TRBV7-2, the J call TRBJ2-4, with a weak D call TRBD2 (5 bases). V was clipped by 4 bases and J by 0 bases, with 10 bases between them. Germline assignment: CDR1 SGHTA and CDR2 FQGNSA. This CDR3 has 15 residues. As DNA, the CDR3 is TGTGCCAGCAGCTCGGGGAGACTAGCCAAAAACATTCAGTACTTC. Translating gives CASSSGRLAKNIQYF.

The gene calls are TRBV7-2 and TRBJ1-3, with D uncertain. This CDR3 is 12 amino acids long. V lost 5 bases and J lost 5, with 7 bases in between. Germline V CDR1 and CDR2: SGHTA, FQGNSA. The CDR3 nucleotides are TGTGCCAGCAGCCTATATAGAAACACCATATATTTT. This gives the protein CASSLYRNTIYF. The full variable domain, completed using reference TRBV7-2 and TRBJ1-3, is GAGVSQSPSNKVTEKGKDVELRCDPISGHTALYWYRQSLGQGLEFLIYFQGNSAPDKSGLPSDRFSAERTGGSVSTLTIQRTQQEDSAVYLCASSLYRNTIYFGEGSWLTVV.

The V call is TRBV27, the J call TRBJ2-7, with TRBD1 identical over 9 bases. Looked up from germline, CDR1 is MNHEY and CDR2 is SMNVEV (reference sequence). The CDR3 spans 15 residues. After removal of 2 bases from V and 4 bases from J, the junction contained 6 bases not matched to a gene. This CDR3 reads CASSLGTGSVYEQYF. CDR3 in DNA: TGTGCCAGCAGTTTAGGGACAGGGAGTGTTTACGAGCAGTACTTC.

CDR3 DNA sequence: TGTGCCAGCAGCCAAGGACTAGCGCAAGAGACCCAGTACTTC. The encoded protein is CASSQGLAQETQYF. The V gene is TRBV4-2, the J gene TRBJ2-5, with 8 bases identical to TRBD2. The CDR3 covers 14 residues. Trimming took 1 base from V and 2 from J; bases not matched to a gene: 0. CDR1 and CDR2 from the germline V gene are LGHNA and YNFKEQ.

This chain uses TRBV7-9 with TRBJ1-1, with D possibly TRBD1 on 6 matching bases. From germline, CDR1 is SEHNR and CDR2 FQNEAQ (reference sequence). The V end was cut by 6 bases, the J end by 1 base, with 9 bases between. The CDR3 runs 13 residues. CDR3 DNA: TGTGCCAGCAGACAGGGCCAGAACACTGAAGCTTTCTTT. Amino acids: CASRQGQNTEAFF.

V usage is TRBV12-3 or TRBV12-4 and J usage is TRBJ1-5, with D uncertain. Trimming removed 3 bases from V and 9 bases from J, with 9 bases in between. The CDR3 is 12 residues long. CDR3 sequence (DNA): TGTGCCAGCAGTTTTAATGAGGGGCCCCAGCATTTT. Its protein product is CASSFNEGPQHF.

The DNA of the CDR3 is TGCAGTGCTAGTAACGCGGGGGGGCTATACAATGAGCAGTTCTTC. This sequence encodes CSASNAGGLYNEQFF. This rearrangement joins TRBV20-1 to TRBJ2-1, with 9 bases matching TRBD2. The V gene end was trimmed by 3 bases and the J gene end by 4 bases; junction bases not matched to a gene: 7. This CDR3 has 15 amino acids. Germline V gene data show CDR1 as DFQATT and CDR2 as SNEGSKA (reference sequence).

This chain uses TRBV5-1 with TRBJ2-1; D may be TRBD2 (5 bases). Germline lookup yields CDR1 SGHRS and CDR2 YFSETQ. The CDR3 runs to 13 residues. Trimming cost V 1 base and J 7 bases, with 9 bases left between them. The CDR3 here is CASSLTRLNEQFF. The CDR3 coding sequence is TGCGCCAGCAGCTTGACTAGGCTGAATGAGCAGTTCTTC.

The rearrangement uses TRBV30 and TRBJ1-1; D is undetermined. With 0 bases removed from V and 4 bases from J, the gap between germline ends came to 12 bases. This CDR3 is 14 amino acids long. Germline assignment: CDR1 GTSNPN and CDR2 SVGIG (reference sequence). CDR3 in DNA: TGTGCCTGGAGTGTTCCGCAGGTGGTCACTGAAGCTTTCTTT. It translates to CAWSVPQVVTEAFF. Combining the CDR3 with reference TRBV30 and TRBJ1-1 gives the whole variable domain SQTIHQWPATLVQPVGSPLSLECTVEGTSNPNLYWYRQAAGRGLQLLFYSVGIGQISSEVPQNLSASRPQDRQFILSSKKLLLSDSGFYLCAWSVPQVVTEAFFGQGTRLTVV.

CDR3 region: CASSLGNTDNSPLHF. DNA of the CDR3: TGTGCCAGCAGCTTAGGAAATACGGATAATTCACCCCTCCACTTT. V usage is TRBV7-2 and J usage is TRBJ1-6; D unclear. Germline values: CDR1 SGHTA, CDR2 FQGNSA. Trimming pared 1 base from V and 5 bases from J, leaving 9 bases between. The CDR3 covers 15 residues.

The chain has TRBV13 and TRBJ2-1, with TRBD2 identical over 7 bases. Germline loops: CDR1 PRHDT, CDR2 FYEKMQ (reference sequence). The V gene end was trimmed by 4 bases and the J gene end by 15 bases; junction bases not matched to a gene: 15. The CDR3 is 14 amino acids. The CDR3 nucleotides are TGTGCCAGCAGCTCGGGCTCAGCGGGGATAGATCGGTTCTTC. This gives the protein CASSSGSAGIDRFF. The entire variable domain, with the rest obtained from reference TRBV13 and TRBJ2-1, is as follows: AAGVIQSPRHLIKEKRETATLKCYPIPRHDTVYWYQQGPGQDPQFLISFYEKMQSDKGSIPDRFSAQQFSDYHSELNMSSLELGDSALYFCASSSGSAGIDRFFGPGTRLTVL.

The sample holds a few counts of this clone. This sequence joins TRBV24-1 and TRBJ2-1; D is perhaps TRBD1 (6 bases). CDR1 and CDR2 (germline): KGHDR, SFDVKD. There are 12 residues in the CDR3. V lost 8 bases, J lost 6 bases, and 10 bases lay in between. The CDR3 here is CATTKDSNEQFF. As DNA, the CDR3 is TGTGCCACCACCAAGGACAGCAATGAGCAGTTCTTC.

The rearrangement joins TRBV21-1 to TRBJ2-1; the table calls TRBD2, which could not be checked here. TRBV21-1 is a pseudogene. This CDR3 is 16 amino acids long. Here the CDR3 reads CASSKEWAGGGDEQFF. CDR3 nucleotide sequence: TGTGCCAGCAGCAAAGAATGGGCGGGGGGAGGCGATGAGCAGTTCTTC.

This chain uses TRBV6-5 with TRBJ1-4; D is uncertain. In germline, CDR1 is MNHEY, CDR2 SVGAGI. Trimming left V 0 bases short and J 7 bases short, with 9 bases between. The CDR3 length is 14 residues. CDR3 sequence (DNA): TGTGCCAGCAGTTACTCGAGAGCAGGTGAAAAACTGTTTTTT. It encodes CASSYSRAGEKLFF.

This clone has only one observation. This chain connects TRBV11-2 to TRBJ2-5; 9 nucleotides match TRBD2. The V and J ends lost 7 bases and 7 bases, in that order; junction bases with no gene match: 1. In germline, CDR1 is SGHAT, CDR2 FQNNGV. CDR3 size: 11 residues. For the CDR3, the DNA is TGTGCCAGCACGCGGGGGGGGACCCAGTACTTC. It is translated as CASTRGGTQYF.

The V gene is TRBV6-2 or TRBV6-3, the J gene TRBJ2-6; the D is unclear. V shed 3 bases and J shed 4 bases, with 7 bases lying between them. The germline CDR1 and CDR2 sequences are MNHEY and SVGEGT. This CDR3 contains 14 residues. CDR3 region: CASSYKAGANVLTF. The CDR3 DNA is TGTGCCAGCAGTTATAAAGCCGGGGCCAACGTCCTGACTTTC.

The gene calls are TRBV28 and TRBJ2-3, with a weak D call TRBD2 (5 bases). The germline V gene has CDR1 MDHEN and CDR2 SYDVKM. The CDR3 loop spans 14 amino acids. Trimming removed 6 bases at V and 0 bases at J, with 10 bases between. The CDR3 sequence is CASRPGMSTDTQYF. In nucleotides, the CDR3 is TGTGCCAGCAGACCCGGGATGAGCACAGATACGCAGTATTTT.

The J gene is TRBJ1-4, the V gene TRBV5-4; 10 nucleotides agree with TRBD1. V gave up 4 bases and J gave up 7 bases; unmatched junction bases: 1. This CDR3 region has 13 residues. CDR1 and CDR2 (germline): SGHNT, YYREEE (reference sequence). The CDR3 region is CASSRDRGEKLFF. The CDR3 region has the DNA TGTGCCAGCAGCCGGGACAGGGGTGAAAAACTGTTTTTT.

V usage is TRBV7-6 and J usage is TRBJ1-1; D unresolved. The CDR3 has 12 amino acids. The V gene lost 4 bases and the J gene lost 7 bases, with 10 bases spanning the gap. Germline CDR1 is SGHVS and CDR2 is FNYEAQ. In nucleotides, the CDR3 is TGTGCCAGCAGCTCCCGACTTGATGAAGCTTTCTTT. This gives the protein CASSSRLDEAFF.